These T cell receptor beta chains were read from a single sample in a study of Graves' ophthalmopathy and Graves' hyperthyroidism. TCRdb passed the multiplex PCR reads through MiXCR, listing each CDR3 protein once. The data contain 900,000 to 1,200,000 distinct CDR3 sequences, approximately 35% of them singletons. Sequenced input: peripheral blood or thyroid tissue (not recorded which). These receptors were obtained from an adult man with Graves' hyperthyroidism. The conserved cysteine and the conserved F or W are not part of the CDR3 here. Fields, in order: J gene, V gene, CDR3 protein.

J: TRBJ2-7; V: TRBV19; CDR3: ASSIPNYEQY
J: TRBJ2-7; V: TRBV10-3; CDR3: ATRRLDVPYEQY
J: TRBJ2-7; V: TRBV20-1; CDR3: SAWSAWVASYEQY
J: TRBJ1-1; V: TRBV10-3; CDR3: AIRPGQMNTEAF
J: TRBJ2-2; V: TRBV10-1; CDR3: ASSETRTAWELF
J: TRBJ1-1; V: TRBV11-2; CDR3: ASSLDPRTRSEAF
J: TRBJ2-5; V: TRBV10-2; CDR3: ASSLSGGPPETQY
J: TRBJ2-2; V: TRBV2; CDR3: ASSPRLAFGELF
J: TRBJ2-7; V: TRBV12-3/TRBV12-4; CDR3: ASRLAVDKQY
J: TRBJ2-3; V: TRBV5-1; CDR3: ASSLGLAGDADTQY
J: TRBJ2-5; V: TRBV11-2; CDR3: ASSPMGQIQETQY
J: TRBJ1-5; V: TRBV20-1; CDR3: SARDRTRGSNQPQH
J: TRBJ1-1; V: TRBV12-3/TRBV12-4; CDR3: ASSQGINTEAF
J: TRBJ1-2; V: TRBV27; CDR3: ASSPQVGQGSYGYT
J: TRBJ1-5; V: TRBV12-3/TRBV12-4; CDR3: ASSFGRVGQPQH
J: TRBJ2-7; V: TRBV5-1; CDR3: ASSLKGTGELY
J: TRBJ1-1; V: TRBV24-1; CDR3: ATSEYIQEVEAEAF
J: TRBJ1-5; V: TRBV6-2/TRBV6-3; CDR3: ASTTTVSGAGSNQPQH
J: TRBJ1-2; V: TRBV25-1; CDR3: ASSARGGSYGYT
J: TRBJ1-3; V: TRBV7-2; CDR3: ASSLAGGAGNTIY
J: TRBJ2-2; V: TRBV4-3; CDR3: ASSQDKAFFTGELF
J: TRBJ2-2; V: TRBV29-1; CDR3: SAGKDTNTGELF